Reported below is one TCR beta chain. This clonotype was seen more than once but under ten times. There is no known antigen for this receptor. The sample holds no much larger clone one base away, and base qualities are not on file. Taken from cysteine to phenylalanine, the CDR3 has 14 residues. The entry retains the CDR3 DNA only, 42 bases that are in frame from base 1. The V end loses 4 bases and the J end loses 3 bases, and a stretch of 13 bases separates them. Sequences SGHVS (CDR1) and FQNEAQ (CDR2) are obtained from the germline V gene. The sample's treatment or condition label, decoded: in vitro stimulation with specific CMV peptide epitopes to enrich CMV-specific T cells. These data come from a study of T cell repertoires in cytomegalovirus infection (dated by TCRdb to about 2019). Looking at the study overall: Recently identified HLA-C-restricted CMV epitopes, whose presentation resists viral immunomodulation, were targeted by peptide stimulations together with well-studied HLA-B-restricted epitopes. Donor HLA type was relevant to the analysis, because carriage of CMV infection together with the matching HLA type was indicated by public TCR beta signatures. What the work shows at the level of the full study, not this receptor alone: The ex vivo response was dominated by HLA-C-restricted CMV-specific TCR beta clonotypes, which also provided the single most frequent clonotype in two of eight donors. Carriers of CMV infection plus the relevant HLA type were discriminated by the cumulative frequency of public TCR beta family members in the study cohort and in an independent approximately 400-donor cohort.

Sequenced on an Illumina HiSeq 1500. TCRdb trimmed public reads at Q25 via fastp, called clones via MiXCR and kept in-frame beta chains. Here each entry gathers all rows of one CDR3 protein and keeps the most common genes and DNA. This sample holds hundreds of thousands of distinct CDR3 sequences; about 33% were observed only once. The ten largest make up approximately 18% of the sample. Recombination joined TRBV7-8 with TRBJ2-7, with a tentative D gene TRBD1 over 6 matching bases. The source is a human donor in good health (CMV status not recorded). Some clones in this sample may be carry-over from other donors' samples. The material was cultured PBMCs, obtained from culture after CMV antigen stimulation. The nucleotide sequence is given as TGTGCCAGCAGCTCAAGGGACAACCGCTACGAGCAGTACTTC. Its protein product is CASSSRDNRYEQYF.